This T cell receptor beta chain was observed in a study of T-cell memory formation after mild COVID-19. TCRdb ran MiXCR on the 5' RACE reads and lists one entry per CDR3 protein. The sample includes approximately 500,000 distinct CDR3 sequences, 20% to 30% of them seen just once. This CDR3 has 15 residues. Germline CDR1 is SGHVS and CDR2 is FNYEAQ. The J segment lost 6 bases and the V segment lost 6 bases, leaving 13 bases of the junction unmatched. This receptor was taken from an adult woman who had mild COVID-19 (a few samples of this study predate the infection). Cell type and time point are not known. The chain employs TRBV7-6 and TRBJ2-7; 8 nucleotides line up with TRBD1. Sequencing was performed on PBMCs or a T cell subset sorted from them (not recorded which). The CDR3 region is CASSPRTGGFAEQYF. The CDR3 DNA reads as TGTGCCAGCAGTCCTCGCACAGGGGGGTTCGCCGAGCAGTACTTC.